This TCR beta chain was identified in a study of Ad26.COV2.S vaccination and SARS-CoV-2 variants. TCRdb keeps only in-frame clones here, not all; method: immunoSEQ multiplex PCR. The table lists about 350,000 clones, 75% to 90% of them singletons, with about 10% in the top ten. This CDR3 spans 17 amino acids. The germline V gene has CDR1 WSHSY and CDR2 SAAADI. Trimming at V came to 7 bases and at J to 5 bases, leaving 18 bases not matched to a gene. The treatment denotes: about 20 received Ad26.COV2.S at low or high dose, single or two shots; about 5 received placebo; per-sample allocation not given. Vaccine and placebo recipients were sampled on day 63 after the first injection. This Boston cohort included adults aged 18-55 years.

This chain links TRBV10-2 with TRBJ2-7; 9 bases are shared with TRBD1. Sample: peripheral blood, taken in a trial of Ad26.COV2.S vaccine versus placebo. This clonotype was sampled from a person aged 18-60 years who received the Ad26.COV2.S COVID-19 vaccine or a placebo. CDR3 loop: CASTSNPGQGDPHEQYF. DNA of the CDR3: TGCGCCAGCACTAGCAACCCGGGACAGGGAGATCCCCACGAGCAGTACTTC.